This record concerns one TCR beta chain sequence. Its antigen remains unidentified. This sample includes further DNA sequences coding for the same CDR3. V was pared by 1 base and J by 4 bases, with 8 bases between. The CDR3 consists of 13 residues. Germline CDR1 is GTSNPN and CDR2 is SVGIG (reference sequence). Sorting with CD45RO/CCR7/CD25/CD127/CD95/CD27 yielded naive, central memory, regulatory and stem-like memory CD4+ cells. Investigators reverse transcribed all isolated RNA, so they sequenced expressed TCRB transcripts. Data came from immunoSEQ multiplex PCR; TCRdb stores just in-frame clones and leaves some out. The sample lists under 550,000 clones, around 10% occurring once. The sample is drawn from a study of beta chain features in type 1 diabetes. Study-level points and caveats: Compared to healthy donors, patients appeared to have naive, central memory and Treg TCRB repertoires that were more alike.

The sequence came from a woman in her late teens or twenties in good health. The rearrangement links TRBV30 to TRBJ1-5, with D perhaps matching TRBD1 (6 bases). Sequenced: naive CD4+ T cells from blood. The CDR3 protein is CAWSGGGNQPQHF. CDR3 nucleotides: TGTGCCTGGAGTGGAGGGGGGAATCAGCCCCAGCATTTT.